This T cell receptor (beta chain) derives from a study of blood T cell repertoires in COVID-19. Background on the study: Sites across the United States, Italy and Spain contributed samples from acute and convalescent COVID-19. Sample material is recorded as cDNA or gDNA derived from T cells, B-cell-depleted T cells, or PBMCs.

This CDR3 is 16 amino acids long. CDR1 and CDR2 from the germline V gene are SGHAT and FQNNGV. J was trimmed by 0 bases and V by 5 bases; bases with no gene match: 5. Some clones are missing from TCRdb's copy, which holds only in-frame ones; the method was immunoSEQ multiplex PCR. Of 200,000 or so clones listed, approximately 90% were seen once; the top ten hold more than 10%. Self-reported history from a screening survey and questionnaire set each donor's cohort. The study counted Cohort 3 donors as recovered given two negative PCRs, clearance, or symptom resolution. What was sequenced was PBMCs or T cells enriched from blood (not recorded which). The receptor was isolated from a young man who had recovered from COVID-19. The V and J genes are TRBV11-2 and TRBJ2-1, with 9 nucleotides matching TRBD2. CDR3 DNA: TGTGCCAGCAGCCTGAATAGCGGGAGCTCCTACAATGAGCAGTTCTTC. Translation gives CASSLNSGSSYNEQFF.